This T cell receptor (beta chain) was profiled in a study of PD-1 blockade in classical Hodgkin lymphoma. The study's findings and limits: Complete responders had baseline diversity similar to newly diagnosed patients. The study found that TCR diversity rose significantly by C4D1 in CD4+ but not CD8+ cells. Patients with an early start, nivolumab under 1 year after ASCT, were excluded. Diminished baseline TCR diversity has been reported in newly diagnosed patients relative to healthy donors.

After autologous stem cell transplantation all patients relapsed, and prior brentuximab vedotin exposure differed between cohorts. This clone showed up just once. The antigen remains unidentified. Some clones are missing from TCRdb's copy, which holds only in-frame ones; the method was immunoSEQ multiplex PCR. The sample holds 15,000 to 20,000 clones, around 75% seen once. V trimming: 5 bases; J trimming: 6 bases; junction bases outside the gene matches: 6. The CDR3 consists of 16 residues. The V gene's germline CDR1 is SEHNR and CDR2 FQNEAQ (reference sequence). The clonotype comes from a human donor with classical Hodgkin lymphoma. The sample in question was peripheral blood mononuclear cells (PBMCs), obtained at baseline. The rearrangement joins TRBV7-9 to TRBJ2-2; 13 positions agree with TRBD2. CDR3 sequence (DNA): TGTGCCAGCAGCCCCCGACTAGCGGGAGGTCCCGGGGAGCTGTTTTTT. Translated, it gives CASSPRLAGGPGELFF.